Following are 18 T cell receptor beta chains from one sample sequenced in a study of monozygotic twins with inflammatory bowel disease. For each CDR3 protein, TCRdb gives one entry from its re-call of the 5' RACE reads, without DNA. Its listing shows around 380,000 distinct CDR3 sequences. The sample was blood. These receptors were taken from a human donor with ulcerative colitis or Crohn's disease, or a healthy co-twin of an affected twin (not recorded which).

The rearrangement joins TRBV7-9 to TRBJ2-2. The CDR3 contains 14 residues. From germline, CDR1 is SEHNR and CDR2 FQNEAQ (reference sequence). The CDR3 reads CASSLEAISGELFF.

The rearrangement links TRBV10-3 to TRBJ2-7; with no DNA, the TCRdb D assignment of TRBD1 cannot be verified. The CDR3 runs to 13 residues. Germline lookup yields CDR1 ENHRY and CDR2 SYGVKD. The CDR3 here is CAISDRVGYEQYF.

The rearrangement links TRBV7-9 to TRBJ2-5. Germline V gene lookup returns CDR1 SEHNR and CDR2 FQNEAQ (reference sequence). The CDR3 extends over 14 amino acids. CDR3 loop: CASSSQDRAETQYF.

This rearrangement joins TRBV19 to TRBJ1-5; TCRdb picks TRBD1, but there is no DNA to check that call. The germline gives CDR1 LNHDA, CDR2 SQIVND (reference sequence). This CDR3 region has 15 residues. CDR3 sequence reads: CASKNQGYSNQPQHF. Full variable domain (outside the CDR3, taken from reference TRBV19 and TRBJ1-5): DGGITQSPKYLFRKEGQNVTLSCEQNLNHDAMYWYRQDPGQGLRLIYYSQIVNDFQKGDIAEGYSVSREKKESFPLTVTSAQKNPTAFYLCASKNQGYSNQPQHFGDGTRLSIL.

This chain links TRBV10-3 with TRBJ1-2; TCRdb lists TRBD1, though no DNA is available to test this call. The germline gives CDR1 ENHRY, CDR2 SYGVKD. The CDR3 consists of 12 residues. The CDR3 reads CAIWGQGFGYTF.

The rearrangement joins TRBV9 to TRBJ1-6; checking the TCRdb D call of TRBD1 is not possible without DNA. Germline assignment: CDR1 SGDLS and CDR2 YYNGEE. The CDR3 has 17 amino acids. The CDR3 region is CASSVASDRLSSAPLHF.

The genes are TRBV12-3 or TRBV12-4 and TRBJ1-1. This CDR3 is built from 15 residues. The CDR3 reads CASSLWGPGATEAFF.

The rearrangement joins TRBV25-1 to TRBJ1-1; checking the TCRdb D call of TRBD1 is not possible without DNA. CDR3 length equals 15 residues. CDR1 MGHDK and CDR2 SYGVNS come from the germline V gene. CDR3: CASSTPGLMNTEAFF.

CDR3 amino acids: CASSPAGTGDYEQYF. This chain uses TRBV7-9 with TRBJ2-7; TCRdb gives TRBD1 as the D gene, but with no DNA this cannot be confirmed. This CDR3 region has 15 residues. Germline assignment: CDR1 SEHNR and CDR2 FQNEAQ (reference sequence).

The chain has TRBV5-1 and TRBJ1-4; the D call from TCRdb, TRBD1, cannot be confirmed without DNA. This CDR3 contains 16 residues. Germline V lookup: CDR1 SGHRS, CDR2 YFSETQ. The CDR3 region is CASSLGQGRANEKLFF.

The chain has TRBV7-2 and TRBJ1-5. This CDR3 has 12 residues. The germline V gene has CDR1 SGHTA and CDR2 FQGNSA. CDR3 protein: CASSLGGWPQHF. Supplemented by reference TRBV7-2 and TRBJ1-5, the full variable domain reads GAGVSQSPSNKVTEKGKDVELRCDPISGHTALYWYRQSLGQGLEFLIYFQGNSAPDKSGLPSDRFSAERTGGSVSTLTIQRTQQEDSAVYLCASSLGGWPQHFGDGTRLSIL.

The chain is built from TRBV24-1 and TRBJ1-2. Looked up from germline, CDR1 is KGHDR and CDR2 is SFDVKD. The CDR3 length is 12 residues. CDR3 region: CATSDFRFGYTF.

The chain joins TRBV7-3 to TRBJ1-4; as DNA is missing, the TRBD1 call by TCRdb cannot be tested. Germline CDR1 is SGHTA and CDR2 is FQGTGA. This CDR3 has 16 amino acids. The CDR3 here is CASSLRPPATNEKLFF.

This chain joins TRBV5-1 and TRBJ1-3. The CDR3 length is 11 residues. Germline-derived CDR1 and CDR2 are SGHRS and YFSETQ. CDR3: CASGSGNTIYF.

V gene TRBV5-4 combines with J gene TRBJ2-6; the D gene TCRdb calls, TRBD1, cannot be checked with no DNA. The CDR3 contains 16 residues. The germline gives CDR1 SGHNT, CDR2 YYREEE (reference sequence). This CDR3 is CASRRGQPSGANVLTF.

The J gene is TRBJ2-3, the V gene TRBV5-6; TCRdb designates TRBD2, a call that cannot be tested without DNA. Per the germline V gene, CDR1 is SGHDT and CDR2 is YYEEEE. CDR3 size: 16 residues. CDR3 sequence reads: CASSTSAGALTDTQYF.

This chain connects TRBV7-2 to TRBJ2-4. CDR3 size: 15 residues. The germline CDR1 and CDR2 sequences are SGHTA and FQGNSA. CDR3 region: CASSPQIGVGNIQYF. Full variable domain (rest looked up from reference TRBV7-2 and TRBJ2-4): GAGVSQSPSNKVTEKGKDVELRCDPISGHTALYWYRQSLGQGLEFLIYFQGNSAPDKSGLPSDRFSAERTGGSVSTLTIQRTQQEDSAVYLCASSPQIGVGNIQYFGAGTRLSVL.

The V gene is TRBV6-1, the J gene TRBJ2-3. This CDR3 contains 14 residues. The germline gives CDR1 MNHNS, CDR2 SASEGT. The CDR3: CASSRGYPTDTQYF.